These T cell receptor beta chains were read from a single sample in a study of shared clonotypes between healthy human individuals. The table came from immunoSEQ multiplex PCR; TCRdb's copy has only in-frame clones and leaves some out. There are about 480,000 clones in the sample; 75% to 80% occur only once, and about an eighth lies in the top ten. The sample comprised PBMCs. The receptors stem from a woman aged 40 to 50 in good health. Some clones in this sample may be carry-over from other donors' samples. Each CDR3 is given with its conserved first and last residue. The order of the fields is D gene, clone size, V gene, J gene, CDR3 DNA, CDR3 protein. The D gene is left open where the match is weak. Part of the rows lack a size; the others show once, few, many or a class for expanded clones.

D gene: NA
clone size: NA
V gene: TRBV18
J gene: TRBJ1-5
CDR3 DNA: TGTGCCAGCTCCGACAGTAGCAATCAGCCCCAGCATTTT
CDR3 protein: CASSDSSNQPQHF

D gene: NA
clone size: NA
V gene: TRBV7-3
J gene: TRBJ2-7
CDR3 DNA: TGTGCCAGCAGCTCCGCGCCACGGGACGAGCAGTACTTC
CDR3 protein: CASSSAPRDEQYF

D gene: NA
clone size: NA
V gene: TRBV27
J gene: TRBJ2-5
CDR3 DNA: TGTGCCAGCAGTTCCCCTTCTAGTGGGGTAGAGACCCAGTACTTC
CDR3 protein: CASSSPSSGVETQYF

D gene: NA
clone size: NA
V gene: TRBV27
J gene: TRBJ2-3
CDR3 DNA: TGTGCCAGCAGTTCATTCGGAGGAGGGTACACAGATACGCAGTATTTT
CDR3 protein: CASSSFGGGYTDTQYF

D gene: TRBD2
clone size: few
V gene: TRBV19
J gene: TRBJ2-2
CDR3 DNA: TGTGCCAGTAGTATCCGACGGCGGGAGGGTGGCACCGGGGAGCTGTTTTTT
CDR3 protein: CASSIRRREGGTGELFF

D gene: NA
clone size: few
V gene: TRBV2
J gene: TRBJ1-2
CDR3 DNA: TGTGCCAGCGCCAGGGCGAGGGGTTATGGCTACACCTTC
CDR3 protein: CASARARGYGYTF

D gene: TRBD2
clone size: NA
V gene: TRBV11-1
J gene: TRBJ2-7
CDR3 DNA: TGTGCCAGCAGCCTCCGACTAGCGGGTCCCTACGAGCAGTACTTC
CDR3 protein: CASSLRLAGPYEQYF

D gene: TRBD2
clone size: once
V gene: TRBV7-9
J gene: TRBJ2-7
CDR3 DNA: TGTGCCAGCAGCTTATCGGGGGGGTACAACGAGCAGTACTTC
CDR3 protein: CASSLSGGYNEQYF

D gene: TRBD2
clone size: NA
V gene: TRBV28
J gene: TRBJ2-7
CDR3 DNA: TGTGCGACCACTCCGACTAGCGCACACGAGCAGTACTTC
CDR3 protein: CATTPTSAHEQYF

D gene: NA
clone size: NA
V gene: TRBV5-1
J gene: TRBJ1-2
CDR3 DNA: TGCGCCAGCAGCTTGGGTGGACAGACAACCTATGGCTACACCTTC
CDR3 protein: CASSLGGQTTYGYTF

D gene: TRBD2
clone size: NA
V gene: TRBV4-1
J gene: TRBJ2-5
CDR3 DNA: TGCGCCAGCAGCCCTAATAGCGGGAGAGACCAAGAGACCCAGTACTTC
CDR3 protein: CASSPNSGRDQETQYF

D gene: NA
clone size: once
V gene: TRBV7-2
J gene: TRBJ2-3
CDR3 DNA: TGTGCCAGCAGCTTACAGGGGATTTCAAGCACAGATACGCAGTATTTT
CDR3 protein: CASSLQGISSTDTQYF

D gene: NA
clone size: many
V gene: TRBV9
J gene: TRBJ1-5
CDR3 DNA: TGTGCCAGCAGCCCCCCGGGTGGAGCCCAGCATTTT
CDR3 protein: CASSPPGGAQHF

D gene: TRBD1
clone size: NA
V gene: TRBV7-2
J gene: TRBJ1-1
CDR3 DNA: TGTGCCAGCAGCTTAGCCTTGGCAGGGGGTGAAGCTTTCTTT
CDR3 protein: CASSLALAGGEAFF

D gene: NA
clone size: NA
V gene: TRBV30
J gene: TRBJ2-1
CDR3 DNA: TGTGCCTGGAGTGGCCTAAGGTATGAGCAGTTCTTC
CDR3 protein: CAWSGLRYEQFF

D gene: NA
clone size: NA
V gene: TRBV11-2
J gene: TRBJ2-7
CDR3 DNA: TGTGCCAGCATCCTGAATAGCGGCACCTACGAGCAGTACTTC
CDR3 protein: CASILNSGTYEQYF